The 10 T cell receptor beta chains listed next were all sequenced from one sample in a study of shared clonotypes between healthy human individuals. Libraries were prepared by immunoSEQ multiplex PCR; TCRdb keeps only in-frame clonotypes and omits some of them. The sample contains 300,000 to 350,000 clones, about 70% of which appear only once. The sequenced sample was memory CD4+ T cells sorted from blood. Subset here: CD45RA-negative fraction. Receptors originate from a man under 40 in good health.

This clone was observed a single time. The chain joins TRBV7-2 to TRBJ2-5; 8 positions agree with TRBD2. This CDR3 has 13 amino acids. CDR1 and CDR2 (germline): SGHTA, FQGNSA. The J segment lost 5 bases and the V segment lost 5 bases, leaving 4 bases of the junction unmatched. The CDR3 DNA reads as TGTGCCAGCAGCCGGACTAGCAGGGAGACCCAGTACTTC. Its protein product is CASSRTSRETQYF.

The chain combines TRBV5-1 with TRBJ2-7; D possibly matches TRBD1 or TRBD2 (5 bases each). Trimming took 4 bases from V and 2 from J, leaving 16 bases between them. The CDR3 sequence is 15 residues long. Germline V lookup: CDR1 SGHRS, CDR2 YFSETQ. As DNA, the CDR3 is TGCGCCAGCAGCGTAGCCGGGACGGCTACCTACGAGCAGTACTTC. Translation gives CASSVAGTATYEQYF. Together with reference TRBV5-1 and TRBJ2-7, the CDR3 gives the full variable domain: KAGVTQTPRYLIKTRGQQVTLSCSPISGHRSVSWYQQTPGQGLQFLFEYFSETQRNKGNFPGRFSGRQFSNSRSEMNVSTLELGDSALYLCASSVAGTATYEQYFGPGTRLTVT.

The chain employs TRBV29-1 and TRBJ2-2, with TRBD2 matching 10 bases. Losses at the gene ends were 6 bases for V and 6 bases for J; bases not matched to a gene: 4. The CDR3 is made up of 13 amino acids. Germline V gene lookup returns CDR1 SQVTM and CDR2 ANQGSEA. CDR3 loop: CSVGAGGAGELFF. DNA for the CDR3: TGCAGCGTCGGAGCGGGAGGGGCCGGGGAGCTGTTTTTT.

J is TRBJ2-1 and V is TRBV5-1; D is undetermined. Trimming removed 0 bases at V and 0 bases at J, with 10 bases between. Germline V CDR1 and CDR2: SGHRS, YFSETQ. This CDR3 contains 16 residues. CDR3 coding DNA: TGCGCCAGCAGCTTGGGACTGGTCAGCTCCTACAATGAGCAGTTCTTC. This encodes CASSLGLVSSYNEQFF.

V usage is TRBV7-2 and J usage is TRBJ1-5, with D perhaps TRBD1 (6 bases). The CDR3 spans 15 residues. Germline CDR1 is SGHTA and CDR2 is FQGNSA. V shed 5 bases and J shed 5 bases, with 16 bases lying between them. The CDR3 coding sequence is TGTGCCAGCAGCGGTCAACAGGGTCTATATCAGCCCCAGCATTTT. Amino acid sequence: CASSGQQGLYQPQHF.

About this clone itself: A junction boundary mismatches the germline segment, possibly from a read error. This chain's CDR3 is CASSQDRSVNVKLFF. The CDR3 coding sequence is TGTGCCAGCAGTCAGGACAGGTCCGTGAATGTAAAACTGTTTTTT. The chain uses TRBV27 and TRBJ1-4; 7 nucleotides line up with TRBD1. There are 15 residues in the CDR3. CDR1 MNHEY and CDR2 SMNVEV come from the germline V gene (reference sequence).

J is TRBJ2-2 and V is TRBV5-1; TRBD1 agrees at 7 bases. Germline lookup yields CDR1 SGHRS and CDR2 YFSETQ. This CDR3 spans 15 amino acids. With V trimmed by 0 bases and J by 6 bases, 5 bases remained unmatched. In nucleotides, the CDR3 is TGCGCCAGCAGCTTGGAGGGGGCGGGCTCCGGGGAGCTGTTTTTT. Translated, it gives CASSLEGAGSGELFF.

This sequence joins TRBV18 and TRBJ2-5; no clear D. The V gene lost 1 base and the J gene lost 4 bases, with 7 bases spanning the gap. Germline assignment: CDR1 KGHSH and CDR2 LQKENI. This CDR3 spans 13 amino acids. The CDR3 protein is CASSPQRRETQYF. The CDR3 DNA is TGTGCCAGCTCACCACAGCGACGAGAGACCCAGTACTTC.

This clone has more than one count but fewer than ten. The chain has TRBV28 and TRBJ2-3, with 14 positions matching TRBD2. Germline V lookup: CDR1 MDHEN, CDR2 SYDVKM. This CDR3 region has 20 residues. V was pared by 10 bases and J by 6 bases, with 24 bases of the junction left unmatched. CDR3 sequence: CATSIPPGLAGEESSDTQYF. For the CDR3, the DNA is TGTGCCACCTCTATCCCCCCGGGACTAGCGGGAGAAGAATCCTCGGATACGCAGTATTTT.

The V call is TRBV27, the J call TRBJ1-2; D not certain. Germline CDR1 and CDR2: MNHEY and SMNVEV (reference sequence). This CDR3 has 14 residues. Trimming shortened V by 0 bases and J by 3 bases, and 8 bases separated the two germline ends. CDR3 amino acids: CASSLSYFDYGYTF. The CDR3 nucleotides are TGTGCCAGCAGTTTATCGTATTTTGACTATGGCTACACCTTC.